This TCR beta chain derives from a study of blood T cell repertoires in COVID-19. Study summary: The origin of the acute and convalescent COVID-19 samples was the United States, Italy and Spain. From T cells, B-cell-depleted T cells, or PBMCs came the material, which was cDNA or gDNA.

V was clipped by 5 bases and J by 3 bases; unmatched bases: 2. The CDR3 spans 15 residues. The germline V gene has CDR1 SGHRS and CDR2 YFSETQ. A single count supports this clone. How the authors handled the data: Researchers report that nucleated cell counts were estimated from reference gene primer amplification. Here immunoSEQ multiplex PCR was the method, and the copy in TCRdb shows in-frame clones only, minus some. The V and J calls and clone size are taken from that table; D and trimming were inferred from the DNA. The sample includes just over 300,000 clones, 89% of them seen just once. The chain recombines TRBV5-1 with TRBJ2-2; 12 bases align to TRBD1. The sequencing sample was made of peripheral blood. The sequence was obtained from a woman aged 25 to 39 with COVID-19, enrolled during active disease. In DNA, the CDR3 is TGCGCCAGCAGAGGGACAGGGGGCCACACCGGGGAGCTGTTTTTT. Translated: CASRGTGGHTGELFF. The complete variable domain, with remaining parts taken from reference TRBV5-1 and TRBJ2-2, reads KAGVTQTPRYLIKTRGQQVTLSCSPISGHRSVSWYQQTPGQGLQFLFEYFSETQRNKGNFPGRFSGRQFSNSRSEMNVSTLELGDSALYLCASRGTGGHTGELFFGEGSRLTVL.